This T cell receptor beta chain was identified in a study of long-term antiretroviral therapy in people with HIV. General observations from the study: Within the repertoire, clones expanded before ART were dominant at all time points. ART-treated samples gained diversity yet remained below transplant donor controls.

This CDR3 has 14 amino acids. The germline V and J ends were trimmed by 2 bases and 6 bases, with 9 bases remaining between them. Germline-derived CDR1 and CDR2 are SGHNT and YYREEE (reference sequence). Cryopreserved PBMC numbered roughly 1-10 million per sample before DNA extraction. Researchers report immunoSEQ v3.0 was run at survey level. The sequencing target was about 40,000-50,000 T-cell genomes per sample. Measured with immunoSEQ multiplex PCR; TCRdb has only the in-frame clones, and not every one. The profile shows approximately 13,000 clones, 77% of them singletons. With respect to this clone: Antigen unknown.

The chain employs TRBV5-4 and TRBJ1-6; no clear D gene. The TCR was taken from a man aged 35-49 years with HIV. Here the sequenced sample was unsorted PBMCs, taken 1.3 years before starting antiretroviral therapy. CDR3 coding DNA: TGTGCCAGCAGCTTATTCGGCGTTAATTCACCCCTCCACTTT. Residues: CASSLFGVNSPLHF. The full variable domain, completed using reference TRBV5-4 and TRBJ1-6, is ETGVTQSPTHLIKTRGQQVTLRCSSQSGHNTVSWYQQALGQGPQFIFQYYREEENGRGNFPPRFSGLQFPNYSSELNVNALELDDSALYLCASSLFGVNSPLHFGNGTRLTVT.